A single sample gave rise to the 32 T cell receptor beta chains below, sequenced in a study of blood T cell repertoires in COVID-19. Sequencing was performed with immunoSEQ multiplex PCR; in TCRdb, only in-frame clones are kept and a portion is missing. Among about 180,000 clones listed, roughly 79% were seen once. The specimen sequenced was peripheral blood. These receptor sequences come from a woman between 65 and 79 years old with acute or convalescent COVID-19.

The chain combines TRBV6-5 with TRBJ2-5, with TRBD1 identical over 7 bases. The V gene's germline CDR1 is MNHEY and CDR2 SVGAGI. This CDR3 region has 14 residues. The J segment lost 2 bases and the V segment lost 2 bases, leaving 2 bases of the junction unmatched. The CDR3 coding sequence is TGTGCCAGCAGTTACGGGACAGAGCAAGAGACCCAGTACTTC. Its protein is CASSYGTEQETQYF.

The CDR3 here is CASSQDPLAVDNEQFF. In DNA, the CDR3 is TGTGCCAGCAGCCAAGATCCCTTAGCGGTGGACAATGAGCAGTTCTTC. The chain employs TRBV3-1 (or the pseudogene TRBV3-2) and TRBJ2-1; possible D gene TRBD2, 6 bases. Germline V CDR1 and CDR2: LGHDT, YNNKEL (reference sequence). The V end lost 0 bases, the J end lost 5 bases, and 14 bases lay between the germline ends. The CDR3 covers 16 residues.

This clone has a count of ten or more. In the same sample, other DNA sequences code for this CDR3. The V and J genes are TRBV7-9 and TRBJ1-5, with no clear D. CDR1 is SEHNR, CDR2 FQNEAQ, per germline (reference sequence). The CDR3 totals 12 residues. Trimming left V 6 bases short and J 4 bases short, with 7 bases between. CDR3 protein: CASSLLNQPQHF. CDR3 bases: TGTGCCAGCAGTTTACTAAATCAGCCCCAGCATTTT.

This CDR3 reads CASSLGSPGNEQYF. As DNA, the CDR3 is TGCGCCAGCAGCTTGGGGAGTCCTGGCAACGAGCAGTACTTC. The rearrangement links TRBV5-1 to TRBJ2-7; D gene ambiguous. Germline V gene sequence: CDR1 SGHRS, CDR2 YFSETQ. CDR3 length equals 14 residues. The ends were cut back, 0 bases at V and 5 bases at J, with 12 bases in the middle.

The V call is TRBV11-2, the J call TRBJ2-2; 7 bases agree with TRBD2. The CDR3 length is 16 residues. Germline-derived CDR1 and CDR2 are SGHAT and FQNNGV. Trimming removed 3 bases from V and 1 base from J; junction bases left unmatched: 5. The CDR3 nucleotides read TGTGCCAGCAGCTTCCGGGGGACTATGAACACCGGGGAGCTGTTTTTT. Translated: CASSFRGTMNTGELFF.

V is TRBV5-8 and J is TRBJ1-5; no firm D call. The germline CDR1 and CDR2 sequences are SGHTS and YDEGEE. The CDR3 is made up of 10 amino acids. Trimming took 3 bases from V and 9 from J, leaving 4 bases between them. CDR3 sequence reads: CASSSRPQHF. CDR3 DNA: TGTGCCAGCAGCTCGCGGCCCCAGCATTTT.

This chain uses TRBV2 with TRBJ2-2; D is possibly TRBD2 (6 bases). Trimming removed 1 base from V and 1 base from J, with 13 bases in between. This CDR3 region has 17 residues. Germline V gives CDR1 SNHLY, CDR2 FYNNEI. The CDR3 region has the DNA TGTGCCAGCAGTGAAGAGGCGGCGGGGCTGAACACCGGGGAGCTGTTTTTT. It translates to CASSEEAAGLNTGELFF.

This rearrangement joins TRBV30 to TRBJ2-7, with D hard to call. CDR1 and CDR2 (germline): GTSNPN, SVGIG (reference sequence). Trimming took off 3 bases at V and 2 bases at J, with 14 bases between the two ends. The CDR3 covers 14 residues. CDR3 in amino acids: CAWRDPGSTYEQYF. The CDR3 coding sequence is TGTGCCTGGAGAGACCCGGGTTCAACCTACGAGCAGTACTTC.

V gene TRBV19 combines with J gene TRBJ2-5, with 7 bases that match TRBD2. CDR1 LNHDA and CDR2 SQIVND come from the germline V gene (reference sequence). After removal of 6 bases from V and 5 bases from J, the junction contained 9 bases not matched to a gene. This CDR3 comprises 14 residues. CDR3: CASSKHRGDETQYF. CDR3 in DNA: TGTGCCAGTAGCAAACATCGGGGGGATGAGACCCAGTACTTC.

The rearrangement uses TRBV29-1 and TRBJ1-5, with D possibly TRBD1 on 5 matching bases. The CDR3 has 10 residues. CDR1 and CDR2 from the germline V gene are SQVTM and ANQGSEA. This CDR3 reads CSDAGRPQHF. CDR3 DNA sequence: TGCAGTGACGCAGGGCGGCCCCAGCATTTT. Based on the CDR3 plus reference TRBV29-1 and TRBJ1-5, the full variable domain is SAVISQKPSRDICQRGTSLTIQCQVDSQVTMMFWYRQQPGQSLTLIATANQGSEATYESGFVIDKFPISRPNLTFSTLTVSNMSPEDSSIYLCSDAGRPQHFGDGTRLSIL.

This chain links TRBV19 with TRBJ1-6; 7 positions match TRBD1. CDR3 length equals 15 residues. Per the germline V gene, CDR1 is LNHDA and CDR2 is SQIVND (reference sequence). The V segment lost 6 bases and the J segment 7 bases; nucleotides outside the gene matches: 9. The CDR3 protein is CASSSTGAHNSPLHF. In nucleotides, the CDR3 is TGTGCCAGTAGCTCAACAGGGGCGCACAATTCACCCCTCCACTTT.

This rearrangement joins TRBV24-1 to TRBJ2-2, with TRBD2 matching 7 bases. The CDR3 is made up of 15 amino acids. V was clipped by 11 bases and J by 1 base; unmatched bases: 9. The germline V gene encodes CDR1 KGHDR and CDR2 SFDVKD. DNA for the CDR3: TGTGCCATTAGTCCGGGACTACAGAACACCGGGGAGCTGTTTTTT. It translates to CAISPGLQNTGELFF.

This chain links TRBV4-1 with TRBJ1-3, with D hard to call. CDR1 is MGHRA and CDR2 is YSYEKL in the germline V gene. CDR3 length equals 15 residues. The ends were cut back, 0 bases at V and 0 bases at J, with 6 bases in the middle. CDR3 loop: CASSQDGNSGNTIYF. CDR3 in DNA: TGCGCCAGCAGCCAAGATGGCAACTCTGGAAACACCATATATTTT.

This clone was seen once. The chain couples TRBV5-5 to TRBJ2-7, with D perhaps TRBD2 (6 bases). This CDR3 has 15 residues. V shed 0 bases and J shed 4 bases, with 14 bases lying between them. Germline assignment: CDR1 SGHKS and CDR2 YYEKEE (reference sequence). The DNA of the CDR3 is TGTGCCAGCAGCTTGGCCCCGGGAGAGCAATACGAGCAGTACTTC. This gives the protein CASSLAPGEQYEQYF.

The V call is TRBV15, the J call TRBJ2-1; 14 bases agree with TRBD2. The CDR3 length is 18 residues. Germline assignment: CDR1 LNHNV and CDR2 YYDKDF (reference sequence). The ends lost 0 bases at V and 7 bases at J; junction bases unmatched: 8. CDR3 in amino acids: CATSRDRLAGGTGNEQFF. The DNA for the CDR3 is TGTGCCACCAGCAGAGACCGACTAGCGGGAGGGACTGGGAATGAGCAGTTCTTC.

This chain links TRBV6-5 with TRBJ1-1; 9 positions match TRBD1. The J segment lost 2 bases and the V segment lost 6 bases, leaving 4 bases of the junction unmatched. The CDR3 sequence is 14 residues long. Germline CDR1 is MNHEY and CDR2 is SVGAGI. The CDR3 sequence: CASRQGAFNTEAFF. As DNA, the CDR3 is TGTGCCAGCAGACAGGGGGCGTTTAACACTGAAGCTTTCTTT.

The chain is built from TRBV29-1 and TRBJ1-2; maybe TRBD1 (6 bases). Trimming removed 3 bases from V and 6 bases from J, with 11 bases in between. This CDR3 has 12 residues. Germline CDR1 reads SQVTM; CDR2 reads ANQGSEA. The CDR3 reads CSVDHRAHGYTF. CDR3 DNA sequence: TGCAGCGTTGACCACAGGGCCCATGGCTACACCTTC. The full variable domain, completed using reference TRBV29-1 and TRBJ1-2, is SAVISQKPSRDICQRGTSLTIQCQVDSQVTMMFWYRQQPGQSLTLIATANQGSEATYESGFVIDKFPISRPNLTFSTLTVSNMSPEDSSIYLCSVDHRAHGYTFGSGTRLTVV.

With regard to this clone: Other DNA variants within this sample encode the same CDR3. The rearrangement joins TRBV30 to TRBJ2-1; TRBD2 matches 7 bases. This CDR3 is 16 amino acids long. Germline loops: CDR1 GTSNPN, CDR2 SVGIG (reference sequence). With V trimmed by 0 bases and J by 2 bases, 7 bases remained unmatched. CDR3 in DNA: TGTGCCTGGAGTGTGATGGGGGGAGGGACCTACAATGAGCAGTTCTTC. This sequence encodes CAWSVMGGGTYNEQFF.

The table lists this clone with a count of one. The rearrangement uses TRBV9 and TRBJ2-7, with 8 bases matching TRBD1. This CDR3 has 14 amino acids. The J segment lost 2 bases and the V segment lost 4 bases, leaving 5 bases of the junction unmatched. Germline CDR1 reads SGDLS; CDR2 reads YYNGEE. The CDR3 sequence: CASSSGQGPYEQYF. In DNA form, the CDR3 reads TGTGCCAGCAGCTCCGGACAGGGCCCCTACGAGCAGTACTTC.

The V gene is TRBV5-1, the J gene TRBJ2-1; TRBD1 is a possible D gene (6 bases). CDR3 length: 15 amino acids. Germline CDR1 is SGHRS and CDR2 is YFSETQ. V was clipped by 4 bases and J by 4 bases, with 15 bases between them. As DNA, the CDR3 is TGCGCCAGCAGCCAATCAGGACAGAAGTACAATGAGCAGTTCTTC. Translating it yields CASSQSGQKYNEQFF.

The V and J genes are TRBV9 and TRBJ2-3; perhaps D is TRBD1 or TRBD2 (6 bases each). There are 16 residues in the CDR3. CDR1 and CDR2 from the germline V gene are SGDLS and YYNGEE. Trimming pared 4 bases from V and 2 bases from J, leaving 17 bases between. Written as DNA, the CDR3 is TGTGCCAGCAGCTTAGGGGGGCAGACCCTCACAGATACGCAGTATTTT. It specifies CASSLGGQTLTDTQYF.

V usage is TRBV18 and J usage is TRBJ2-2; D ambiguous. The length of the CDR3 is 18 residues. Trimming removed 2 bases at V and 7 bases at J, with 23 bases between. Looked up from germline, CDR1 is KGHSH and CDR2 is LQKENI. CDR3 loop: CASSPLPDFRSNGGELFF. In DNA form, the CDR3 reads TGTGCCAGCTCACCATTACCCGACTTCCGTAGTAACGGCGGGGAGCTGTTTTTT.

This clone appeared a single time. The chain is built from TRBV6-5 and TRBJ1-5; D is unclear. CDR3 size: 14 residues. Looked up from germline, CDR1 is MNHEY and CDR2 is SVGAGI. Between the trimmed V and J ends, which lost 6 bases and 4 bases, there was a span of 13 bases. CDR3 nucleotides: TGTGCCAGCAGCGACATAGGTTTGAATCAGCCCCAGCATTTT. Its translation is CASSDIGLNQPQHF.

The genes are TRBV13 and TRBJ2-7; 7 bases line up with TRBD1. The CDR3 length is 14 residues. Germline CDR1 is PRHDT and CDR2 is FYEKMQ (reference sequence). With V trimmed by 5 bases and J by 5 bases, 9 bases remained unmatched. The CDR3 here is CASSVTGSVHEQYF. For the CDR3, the DNA is TGTGCCAGCAGCGTGACAGGGTCGGTCCACGAGCAGTACTTC.

In DNA form, the CDR3 reads TGTGCTAGTGGTTTGCCACAAGACAGGGACAATGAGCAGTTCTTC. Translated, it gives CASGLPQDRDNEQFF. This chain uses TRBV12-5 with TRBJ2-1; TRBD1 agrees at 7 bases. The junction had 6 bases not matched to a gene; V was cut back by 2 bases and J by 5 bases. CDR3 size: 15 residues. Per germline, CDR1 LGHNT and CDR2 FRNRAP.

V usage is TRBV7-7 and J usage is TRBJ2-5, with TRBD2 matching over 7 bases. Trimming cost V 0 bases and J 5 bases; bases outside gene matches: 12. CDR1 is SSHAT, CDR2 FNYEAQ, per germline (reference sequence). CDR3 size: 17 residues. CDR3 amino acids: CASSLAGLGEGLETQYF. The CDR3 nucleotides are TGTGCCAGCAGCTTAGCCGGACTAGGGGAGGGTCTGGAGACCCAGTACTTC.

The chain recombines TRBV19 with TRBJ2-2; D gene unclear. The V gene's germline CDR1 is LNHDA and CDR2 SQIVND (reference sequence). This CDR3 has 15 residues. The V gene lost 3 bases and the J gene lost 3 bases, with 11 bases spanning the gap. The CDR3 sequence: CASSITSLDTGELFF. The CDR3 DNA reads as TGTGCCAGTAGTATCACCAGTCTCGACACCGGGGAGCTGTTTTTT.

This chain uses TRBV4-2 with TRBJ2-3; 14 bases are a match to TRBD2. The CDR3 has 16 residues. Trimming removed 1 base from V and 10 bases from J; junction bases left unmatched: 7. Germline lookup yields CDR1 LGHNA and CDR2 YNFKEQ. Here the CDR3 DNA reads TGTGCCAGCAGCCAAGCCCTGACTAGCGGGAGGGGGGCGCAGTATTTT. Protein: CASSQALTSGRGAQYF.

This chain joins TRBV10-1 and TRBJ1-3; the match to TRBD1 covers 7 bases. The CDR3 is 14 residues long. From germline, CDR1 is WNHNN and CDR2 SYGVQD (reference sequence). The V and J ends lost 8 bases and 0 bases, in that order; junction bases with no gene match: 4. Here the CDR3 reads CASGGQSSGNTIYF. DNA for the CDR3: TGCGCCAGCGGGGGACAGAGCTCTGGAAACACCATATATTTT.

This clone was seen a single time. The chain employs TRBV28 and TRBJ1-5; TRBD1 matches 7 bases. The V segment lost 4 bases and the J segment 6 bases; nucleotides outside the gene matches: 9. Per germline, CDR1 MDHEN and CDR2 SYDVKM. The CDR3 is made up of 15 amino acids. The CDR3 DNA is TGTGCCAGCAGTTCGGGAGGGGGCCAGGTTCAGCCCCAGCATTTT. Protein: CASSSGGGQVQPQHF.

This clone was seen a handful of times. The genes are TRBV10-1 and TRBJ1-1, with 11 bases lining up with TRBD1. CDR1 WNHNN and CDR2 SYGVQD come from the germline V gene (reference sequence). The CDR3 spans 15 residues. The ends lost 4 bases at V and 11 bases at J; junction bases unmatched: 12. The CDR3 loop is CASSVSDGQGAGAFF. The CDR3 DNA sequence: TGCGCCAGCAGTGTATCGGACGGACAGGGGGCAGGTGCTTTCTTT.

The rearrangement links TRBV10-1 to TRBJ2-7, with D perhaps matching TRBD2 (5 bases). The ends were cut back, 5 bases at V and 2 bases at J, with 16 bases in the middle. The CDR3 contains 15 residues. Germline-derived CDR1 and CDR2 are WNHNN and SYGVQD (reference sequence). The CDR3 region has the DNA TGCGCCAGCAGTCACCCCGGGATTCCTCCCTACGAGCAGTACTTC. Protein: CASSHPGIPPYEQYF.